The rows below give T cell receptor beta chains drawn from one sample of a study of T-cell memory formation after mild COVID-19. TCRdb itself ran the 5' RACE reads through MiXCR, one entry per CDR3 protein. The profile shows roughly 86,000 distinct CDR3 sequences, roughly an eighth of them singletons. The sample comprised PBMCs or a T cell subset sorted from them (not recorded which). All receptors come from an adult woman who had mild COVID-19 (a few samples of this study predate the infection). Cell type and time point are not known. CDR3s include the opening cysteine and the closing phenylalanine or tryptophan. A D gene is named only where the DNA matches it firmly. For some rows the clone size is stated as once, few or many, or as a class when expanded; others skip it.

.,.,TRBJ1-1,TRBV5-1,CASSLGGRTEAFF,TGCGCCAGCAGCTTGGGAGGGCGCACTGAAGCTTTCTTT
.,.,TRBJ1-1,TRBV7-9,CASSLEGWTEAFF,TGTGCCAGCAGCTTAGAAGGGTGGACTGAAGCTTTCTTT
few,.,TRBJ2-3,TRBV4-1,CASSQGSPSTDTQYF,TGCGCCAGCAGCCAGGGATCGCCTAGCACAGATACGCAGTATTTT
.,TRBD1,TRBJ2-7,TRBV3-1,CASSQDTRDRLPYEQYF,TGTGCCAGCAGCCAAGACACAAGGGACAGGCTACCCTACGAGCAGTACTTC
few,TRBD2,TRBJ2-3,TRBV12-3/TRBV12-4,CASSTGPSGGFRDTQYF,TGTGCCAGCAGTACGGGGCCTAGCGGGGGGTTTAGGGATACGCAGTATTTT
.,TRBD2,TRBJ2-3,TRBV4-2,CASSQRSGRTSTDTQYF,TGTGCCAGCAGCCAACGTAGCGGGAGGACTAGCACAGATACGCAGTATTTT
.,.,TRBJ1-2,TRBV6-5,CASSRDRARGYTF,TGTGCCAGCTCCCGGGATCGGGCGCGGGGCTACACCTTC
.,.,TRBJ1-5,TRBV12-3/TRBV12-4,CASNYQGFWDQPQHF,TGTGCCAGCAACTACCAGGGGTTTTGGGATCAGCCCCAGCATTTT
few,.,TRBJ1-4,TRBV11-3,CASSLRGMDEKLFF,TGTGCCAGCAGCTTGAGAGGGATGGATGAAAAACTGTTTTTT
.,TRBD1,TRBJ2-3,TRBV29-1,CSTRGPSDTQYF,TGCAGCACTAGGGGGCCCTCAGATACGCAGTATTTT
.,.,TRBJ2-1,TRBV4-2,CASSQEGSYNEQFF,TGTGCCAGCAGCCAAGAAGGATCCTACAATGAGCAGTTCTTC
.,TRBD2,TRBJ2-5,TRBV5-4,CASQTSGGFTETQYF,TGTGCCAGTCAGACTAGCGGGGGCTTTACGGAGACCCAGTACTTC
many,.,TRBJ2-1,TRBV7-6,CASSLERGTYKSSYNEQFF,TGTGCCAGCAGCTTAGAACGAGGGACTTATAAAAGCTCCTACAATGAGCAGTTCTTC
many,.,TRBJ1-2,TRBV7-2,CASSLVGGFDGYTF,TGTGCCAGCAGCTTAGTGGGGGGCTTCGATGGCTACACCTTC
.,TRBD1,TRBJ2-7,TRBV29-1,CSVLRDRDTYEQYF,TGCAGCGTTCTCCGGGACAGGGACACCTACGAGCAGTACTTC
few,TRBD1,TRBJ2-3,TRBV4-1,CASRRTGGAADTQYF,TGCGCCAGCAGGCGCACAGGGGGCGCTGCAGATACGCAGTATTTT
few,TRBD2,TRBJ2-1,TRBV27,CASTIRAGGNEQFF,TGTGCCAGCACGATTCGAGCGGGAGGGAATGAGCAGTTCTTC
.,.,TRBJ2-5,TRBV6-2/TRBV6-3,CASTLAVQETQYF,TGTGCCAGCACTCTGGCGGTTCAAGAGACCCAGTACTTC
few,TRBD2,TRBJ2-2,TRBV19,CASSITGSGSYTGELFF,TGTGCCAGTAGTATAACGGGTAGCGGGAGTTACACCGGGGAGCTGTTTTTT
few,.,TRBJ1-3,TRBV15,CATSTGRDSGNTIYF,TGTGCCACCAGCACGGGACGGGACTCTGGAAACACCATATATTTT
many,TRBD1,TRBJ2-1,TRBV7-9,CASSFQPGQGYNEQFF,TGTGCCAGCAGCTTCCAACCGGGACAGGGTTACAATGAGCAGTTCTTC
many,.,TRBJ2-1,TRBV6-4,CASSRGAIDEQFF,TGTGCCAGCAGTAGAGGGGCGATCGATGAGCAGTTCTTC
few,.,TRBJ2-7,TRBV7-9,CASSPRDGGTPGYEQYF,TGTGCCAGCAGCCCCAGAGACGGAGGGACCCCTGGGTACGAGCAGTACTTC
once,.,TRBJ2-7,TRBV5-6,CASNTPWRGANNEQYF,TGTGCCAGCAACACTCCTTGGAGAGGGGCCAACAACGAGCAGTACTTC
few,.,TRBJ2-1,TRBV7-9,CASSQDSDGSSYNEQFF,TGTGCCAGCAGCCAAGATTCCGACGGGAGCTCCTACAATGAGCAGTTCTTC
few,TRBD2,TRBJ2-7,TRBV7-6,CASSERLLAGVGEQYF,TGTGCCAGCAGCGAAAGACTTCTAGCGGGAGTCGGCGAGCAGTACTTC
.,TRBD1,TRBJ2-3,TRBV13,CASSFSPQGAITDTQYF,TGTGCCAGCAGCTTCTCCCCACAGGGGGCGATCACAGATACGCAGTATTTT
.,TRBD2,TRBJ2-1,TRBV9,CASSVASAGGGYNEQFF,TGTGCCAGCAGCGTAGCTTCAGCGGGAGGGGGTTACAATGAGCAGTTCTTC
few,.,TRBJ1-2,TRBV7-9,CASSPYGLMINYGYTF,TGTGCCAGCAGCCCTTACGGACTGATGATTAACTATGGCTACACCTTC
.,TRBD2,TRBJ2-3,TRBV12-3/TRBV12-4,CASRRSSGGSITDTQYF,TGTGCCAGCAGACGCAGTAGCGGGGGATCCATCACAGATACGCAGTATTTT
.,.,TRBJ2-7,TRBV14,CASSQETALSYEQYF,TGTGCCAGCAGCCAAGAGACAGCCCTCTCCTACGAGCAGTACTTC
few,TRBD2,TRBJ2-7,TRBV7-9,CASSSTFSGGANHEQYF,TGTGCCAGCAGCTCCACCTTTAGCGGGGGGGCTAACCACGAGCAGTACTTC
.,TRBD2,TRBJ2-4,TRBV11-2,CASSLEGLAMDIQYF,TGTGCCAGCAGCTTAGAAGGACTAGCTATGGACATTCAGTACTTC
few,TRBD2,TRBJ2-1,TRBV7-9,CASSSSEAGAEQFF,TGTGCCAGCAGCTCCTCAGAAGCGGGAGCTGAGCAGTTCTTC
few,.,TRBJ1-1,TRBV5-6,CASSSIKQFAEAFF,TGTGCCAGCAGCTCAATTAAACAGTTTGCTGAAGCTTTCTTT
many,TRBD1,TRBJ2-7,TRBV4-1,CASSQEDRGPYEQYF,TGCGCCAGCAGCCAAGAGGACAGGGGTCCCTACGAGCAGTACTTC
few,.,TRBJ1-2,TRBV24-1,CATSDFLSGAGYTF,TGTGCCACCAGTGATTTTCTTTCAGGAGCTGGCTACACCTTC
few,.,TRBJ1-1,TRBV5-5,CASSLVGPLGNTEAFF,TGTGCCAGCAGCTTGGTAGGTCCTTTAGGGAACACTGAAGCTTTCTTT
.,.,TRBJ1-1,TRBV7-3,CASSPDLNTEAFF,TGTGCCAGCAGCCCAGACCTGAACACTGAAGCTTTCTTT
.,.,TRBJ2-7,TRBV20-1,CSARDGGRGDDEQYF,TGCAGTGCTAGAGATGGGGGGAGAGGGGACGACGAGCAGTACTTC
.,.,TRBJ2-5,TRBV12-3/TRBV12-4,CASSGGTGIQETQYF,TGTGCCAGCAGTGGGGGAACCGGGATCCAAGAGACCCAGTACTTC
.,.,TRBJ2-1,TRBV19,CASTAGWDEQFF,TGTGCCAGCACCGCAGGGTGGGATGAGCAGTTCTTC
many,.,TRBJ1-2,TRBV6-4,CASSDYKGSGGYTF,TGTGCCAGCAGTGACTACAAGGGGTCAGGTGGCTACACCTTC
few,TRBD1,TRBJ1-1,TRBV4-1,CASSQNIGTGPEAFF,TGCGCCAGCAGCCAAAATATCGGGACAGGGCCTGAAGCTTTCTTT
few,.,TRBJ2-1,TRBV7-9,CASSHGQYSDSYNEQFF,TGTGCCAGCAGCCACGGCCAGTATAGTGACTCCTACAATGAGCAGTTCTTC
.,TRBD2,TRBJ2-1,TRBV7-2,CASSLAGTSGSNPYNEQFF,TGTGCCAGCAGCTTAGCCGGGACTAGCGGGAGTAACCCCTACAATGAGCAGTTCTTC
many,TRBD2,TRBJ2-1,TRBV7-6,CASSFSGSNEQFF,TGTGCCAGCAGCTTTAGCGGGAGTAATGAGCAGTTCTTC
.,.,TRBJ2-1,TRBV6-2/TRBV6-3,CASSTFRLSRGRIDNEQFF,TGTGCCAGCAGTACCTTTCGCCTGTCGAGGGGGAGGATAGACAATGAGCAGTTCTTC
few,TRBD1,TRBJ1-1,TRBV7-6,CASSPRQGNTEAFF,TGTGCCAGCAGCCCCCGACAGGGGAACACTGAAGCTTTCTTT
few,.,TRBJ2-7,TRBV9,CASSVGFRDEQYF,TGTGCCAGCAGCGTAGGCTTCCGGGACGAGCAGTACTTC
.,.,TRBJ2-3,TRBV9,CASSVVGGETDTQYF,TGTGCCAGCAGCGTAGTCGGAGGGGAGACAGATACGCAGTATTTT
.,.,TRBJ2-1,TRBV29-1,CSVRASSYNEQFF,TGCAGCGTCCGGGCTTCCTCCTACAATGAGCAGTTCTTC
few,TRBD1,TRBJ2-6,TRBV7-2,CASSLIWDREYSGANVLTF,TGTGCCAGCAGCTTAATCTGGGACAGGGAGTACTCTGGGGCCAACGTCCTGACTTTC
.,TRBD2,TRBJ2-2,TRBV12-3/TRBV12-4,CASTKKWGLANTGELFF,TGTGCCAGCACCAAAAAATGGGGACTAGCGAACACCGGGGAGCTGTTTTTT
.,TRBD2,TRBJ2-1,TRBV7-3,CASSFSGEYNEQFF,TGTGCCAGCAGCTTTAGCGGGGAATACAATGAGCAGTTCTTC